This TCR beta chain was captured in a study of blood T cell repertoires in COVID-19. Original handling: How many nucleated cells were present was estimated from reference gene primer amplification. Sequencing was performed with immunoSEQ multiplex PCR; in TCRdb, only in-frame clones are kept and a portion is missing. V, J and clone size derive from that table, while D and trimming were established from the DNA sequence. The table records roughly 60,000 clones, approximately 80% of them present only once. The CDR3 runs to 16 residues. Germline V gene data show CDR1 as SNHLY and CDR2 as FYNNEI. The ends lost 6 bases at V and 0 bases at J; junction bases unmatched: 4.

The TCR comes from a man in his forties or fifties with COVID-19, enrolled during active disease. V is TRBV2 and J is TRBJ1-4, with 10 bases identical to TRBD1. Source material: peripheral blood. The CDR3: CASSRDRGATNEKLFF. In nucleotides, the CDR3 is TGTGCCAGCAGCCGGGACAGGGGAGCAACTAATGAAAAACTGTTTTTT.